This entry describes one TCR beta chain. Its cognate antigen is unknown. The V gene's germline CDR1 is MNHNY and CDR2 SVGAGI (reference sequence). The CDR3 is made up of 14 amino acids. V lost 0 bases, J lost 3 bases, and 9 bases lay in between. A sort by CD45RO/CCR7/CD25/CD127/CD95/CD27 yielded CD4+ naive, central memory, regulatory and stem cell-like memory cells. The data are from a study of beta chain features in type 1 diabetes. Overall study: The study found patients and healthy donors alike in age, gender and cell yields.

All of the isolated RNA was reverse transcribed, so expressed TCRB transcripts were sequenced. Measured with immunoSEQ multiplex PCR; TCRdb has only the in-frame clones, and not every one. The sample shows 15,000 to 20,000 clones, approximately 50% of them seen only once. Study conclusions and caveats: Any HLA-type effect on TCRB rearrangement remained unresolved here. Sequencing used cDNA, and cells with high TCR expression could therefore be over-represented.

This receptor was taken from a man aged 18 to 30 in good health. Sequencing was performed on stem cell memory CD4+ T cells from blood. V and J are TRBV6-6 and TRBJ2-7; D possibly corresponds to TRBD1 (5 bases). The CDR3 sequence: CASSYSTGLYEQYF. In nucleotides, the CDR3 is TGTGCCAGCAGTTACTCAACAGGTCTCTACGAGCAGTACTTC.